These 11 T cell receptor beta chains were sequenced from one sample in a study of blood T cell repertoires in COVID-19. Profiled with immunoSEQ multiplex PCR; TCRdb holds only in-frame clones, not every one. The sample contains approximately 76,000 clones, around nine tenths of which appear only once. The sample consisted of peripheral blood. Receptors originate from a man under 40 with acute or convalescent COVID-19.

This clone was recorded a few times. V usage is TRBV29-1 and J usage is TRBJ2-7, with 10 bases fitting TRBD1. The germline V gene has CDR1 SQVTM and CDR2 ANQGSEA. The CDR3 consists of 13 residues. The V and J ends lost 4 bases and 0 bases, in that order; junction bases with no gene match: 0. The CDR3 DNA is TGCAGCGTTGGGACAGGGGGCTCCTACGAGCAGTACTTC. This translates into CSVGTGGSYEQYF.

In DNA, the CDR3 is TGTGCCTGGAGTGTCTTCATGCGGCGTGCGGCTAGCGCTCGCACAGATACGCAGTATTTT. It translates to CAWSVFMRRAASARTDTQYF. The chain carries TRBV30 and TRBJ2-3, with D tentatively TRBD2 (6 bases). Germline CDR1 and CDR2: GTSNPN and SVGIG (reference sequence). The length of the CDR3 is 20 residues. Deletions cut 0 bases from V and 1 base from J, with 26 bases between.

This chain links TRBV28 with TRBJ1-3; D remains ambiguous. CDR1 and CDR2 (germline): MDHEN, SYDVKM. The V gene lost 8 bases and the J gene lost 3 bases, with 8 bases spanning the gap. The CDR3 loop spans 12 amino acids. CDR3 protein: CASQSVGNTIYF. In DNA form, the CDR3 reads TGTGCCAGCCAGTCAGTTGGAAACACCATATATTTT.

This clone was picked up a small number of times. The chain carries TRBV10-3 and TRBJ1-2; maybe TRBD1 (5 bases). Germline V lookup: CDR1 ENHRY, CDR2 SYGVKD. This CDR3 region has 13 residues. Trimming pared 2 bases from V and 2 bases from J, leaving 6 bases between. CDR3 sequence: CAISEGANYGYTF. The CDR3 DNA is TGTGCCATCAGTGAGGGGGCGAACTATGGCTACACCTTC.

The chain joins TRBV4-3 to TRBJ2-1; D unresolved. V lost 4 bases and J lost 4, with 11 bases in between. The germline gives CDR1 LGHNA, CDR2 YSLEER. There are 14 residues in the CDR3. CDR3 nucleotide sequence: TGCGCCAGCAGCCCGAGCGCTCAATACAATGAGCAGTTCTTC. Its protein is CASSPSAQYNEQFF.

The chain links TRBV2 to TRBJ2-5; D is unresolved. This CDR3 contains 15 residues. V was pared by 4 bases and J by 7 bases, with 19 bases between. Germline V lookup: CDR1 SNHLY, CDR2 FYNNEI. The CDR3 spells CASSGATPVERTQYF. CDR3 nucleotides: TGTGCCAGCAGTGGGGCGACCCCAGTGGAACGGACCCAGTACTTC.

V usage is TRBV4-1 and J usage is TRBJ1-2; D gene uncertain. There are 15 residues in the CDR3. The V end was cut by 0 bases, the J end by 4 bases, with 12 bases between. Germline V gene data show CDR1 as MGHRA and CDR2 as YSYEKL. The CDR3 protein is CASSQDHGQFYGYTF. Here the CDR3 DNA reads TGCGCCAGCAGCCAAGATCATGGGCAGTTCTATGGCTACACCTTC.

This clone was counted a few times. This rearrangement joins TRBV3-1 (or the pseudogene TRBV3-2) to TRBJ1-2; 9 positions agree with TRBD1. Germline trimming cut 5 bases from V and 11 bases from J; bases unmatched to any gene: 9. Germline V lookup: CDR1 LGHDT, CDR2 YNNKEL (reference sequence). The length of the CDR3 is 13 residues. In nucleotides, the CDR3 is TGTGCCAGCAGCGCAAAGGGACAGGGAGGTTACACCTTC. Residues: CASSAKGQGGYTF.

The J gene is TRBJ1-2, the V gene TRBV29-1; D gene ambiguous. The V gene's germline CDR1 is SQVTM and CDR2 ANQGSEA. CDR3 length: 13 residues. V lost 0 bases and J 5 bases, leaving 10 bases between the germline ends. The chain's CDR3 is CSVEDPREYGYTF. CDR3 in DNA: TGCAGCGTTGAAGACCCCCGGGAGTATGGCTACACCTTC.

Regarding this clone: A junction boundary mismatches the germline segment, possibly from a read error. This chain links TRBV29-1 with TRBJ1-4; TRBD1 agrees at 9 bases. In germline, CDR1 is SQVTM, CDR2 ANQGSEA. This CDR3 is built from 16 residues. The CDR3: CSVEDQRDRANETLFF. The CDR3 bases are TGCAGCGTTGAAGATCAGAGGGACAGGGCTAATGAAACACTGTTTTTT.

The V call is TRBV6-2 or TRBV6-3, the J call TRBJ2-7; TRBD2 matches at 8 bases. The CDR3 extends over 16 amino acids. The trim removed 0 bases at V and 7 bases at J, leaving 11 bases unmatched. The germline V gene encodes CDR1 MNHEY and CDR2 SVGEGT. CDR3 region: CASSYSSPGGPREQYF. In DNA, the CDR3 is TGTGCCAGCAGTTACTCTTCTCCGGGAGGGCCCCGTGAGCAGTACTTC.